The present T cell receptor (beta chain) was sequenced within a study of T cell changes during pregnancy in multiple sclerosis. Only in-frame clones appear in the TCRdb table, and some are missing; sequencing was by immunoSEQ multiplex PCR. The data show under 50,000 clones, about 90% seen once. J gave up 5 bases and V 3 bases, and 8 bases lay outside the gene matches. Germline CDR1 reads MNHEY; CDR2 reads SMNVEV (reference sequence). There are 15 residues in the CDR3. The chain joins TRBV27 to TRBJ2-7; 9 positions match TRBD1. The sequence was collected from a female donor with multiple sclerosis, enrolled in a pregnancy study. Sample: CD8+ T cells from peripheral blood mononuclear cells, taken before pregnancy. The CDR3 is CASSLRDRDPHEQYF. The CDR3 nucleotides read TGTGCCAGCAGTTTGAGGGACAGGGATCCCCACGAGCAGTACTTC.